This section outlines one TCR beta chain sequence together with its context. The antigen remains unidentified. This entry belongs to a study of T cell responses to AZD1222 COVID-19 vaccine. Study-wide points: Donors in the cohort were predominantly white British and more often female, and clonal diversity was possibly underestimated.

V was pared by 5 bases and J by 2 bases, with 2 bases of the junction left unmatched. Germline V gene data show CDR1 as MNHEY and CDR2 as SVGEGT. CDR3 size: 14 residues. Profiling relied on immunoSEQ multiplex PCR, and the TCRdb table lists in-frame clones only, not all of them. The sample holds under 150,000 clones, roughly 90% seen once. The rearrangement uses TRBV6-2 or TRBV6-3 and TRBJ2-2; 7 positions agree with TRBD2. This sequence was found in an adult who received the AZD1222 COVID-19 vaccine. Here the sequenced sample was peripheral blood, taken 28 days after the second AZD1222 dose. In DNA form, the CDR3 reads TGTGCCAGCAGTAGGGACTATAACACCGGGGAGCTGTTTTTT. Translation: CASSRDYNTGELFF.